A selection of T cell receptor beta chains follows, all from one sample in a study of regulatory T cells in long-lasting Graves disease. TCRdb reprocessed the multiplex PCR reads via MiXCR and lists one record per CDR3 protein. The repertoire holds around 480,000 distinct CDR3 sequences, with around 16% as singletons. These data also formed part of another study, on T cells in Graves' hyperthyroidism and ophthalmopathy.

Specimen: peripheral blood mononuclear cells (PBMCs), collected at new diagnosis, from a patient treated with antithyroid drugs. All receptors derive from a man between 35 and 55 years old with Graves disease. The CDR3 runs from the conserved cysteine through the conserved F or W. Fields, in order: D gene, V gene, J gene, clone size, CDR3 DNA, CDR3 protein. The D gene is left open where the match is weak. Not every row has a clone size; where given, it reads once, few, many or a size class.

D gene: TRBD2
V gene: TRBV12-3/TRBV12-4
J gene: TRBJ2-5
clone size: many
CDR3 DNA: TGCGCCAGCAGTTCCCCGGCTGGGTTTCTAGCGGGAGGGCCGCAGACCCAGTACTTC
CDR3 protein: CASSSPAGFLAGGPQTQYF

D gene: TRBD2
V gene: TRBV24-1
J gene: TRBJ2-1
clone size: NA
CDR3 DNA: TGTGCCACCAGTGATCCAGGACTAGCGATCAACAATGAGCAGTTCTTC
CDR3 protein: CATSDPGLAINNEQFF

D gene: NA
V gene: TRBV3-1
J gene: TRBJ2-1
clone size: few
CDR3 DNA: TGTGCCAGCAGCCAAGATTGGCAGGGTAATGAGCAGTTCTTC
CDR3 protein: CASSQDWQGNEQFF

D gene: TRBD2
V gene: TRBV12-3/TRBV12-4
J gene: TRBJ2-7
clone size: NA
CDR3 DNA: TGTGCCAGCACCCGGGGACTAGGTCTCGAGCAGTACTTC
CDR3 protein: CASTRGLGLEQYF

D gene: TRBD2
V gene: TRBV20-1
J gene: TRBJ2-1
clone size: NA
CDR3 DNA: TGCAGTGCTAGAGCCCGACTAGCGGGAGGGCGGAACGATGAGCAGTTCTTC
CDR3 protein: CSARARLAGGRNDEQFF

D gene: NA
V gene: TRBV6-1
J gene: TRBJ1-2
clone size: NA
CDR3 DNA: TGTGCCAGCAAGAATTCGGCAGACAGCTATGGCTACACCTTC
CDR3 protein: CASKNSADSYGYTF

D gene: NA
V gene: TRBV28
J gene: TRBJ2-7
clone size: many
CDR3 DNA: TGTGCCAGCAGTTCGGACCGACGCACCTACGAGCAGTACTTC
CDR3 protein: CASSSDRRTYEQYF

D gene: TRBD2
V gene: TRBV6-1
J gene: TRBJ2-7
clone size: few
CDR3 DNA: TGTGCCAGCAGTACCCGTCTAGCGGGAGCCTACGAGCAGTACTTC
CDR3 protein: CASSTRLAGAYEQYF

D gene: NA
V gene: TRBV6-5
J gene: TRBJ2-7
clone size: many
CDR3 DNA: TGTGCCAGCAGTTCTGGACAGCACTCCTCCTACGAGCAGTACTTC
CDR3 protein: CASSSGQHSSYEQYF

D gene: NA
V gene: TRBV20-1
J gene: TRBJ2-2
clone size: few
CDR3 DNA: TGCAGTGCTAAACGGGCTAGCGCAGACACCGGGGAGCCGTTTTTT
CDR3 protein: CSAKRASADTGEPFF

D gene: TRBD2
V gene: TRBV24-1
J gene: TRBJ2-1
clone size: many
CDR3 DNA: TGTGCCACCAGTACTAGCGGGAGATATGAGCAGTTCTTC
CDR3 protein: CATSTSGRYEQFF

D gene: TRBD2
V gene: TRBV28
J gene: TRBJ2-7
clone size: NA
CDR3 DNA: TGTGCCACCGGGGGGGGAGTCTACGAGCAGTACTTC
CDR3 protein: CATGGGVYEQYF

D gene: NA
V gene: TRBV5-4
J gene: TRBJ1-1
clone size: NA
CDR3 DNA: TGTGCCAGCAGCTTCCGGGGGGGAGAGAACACTGAAGCTTTCTTT
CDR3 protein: CASSFRGGENTEAFF

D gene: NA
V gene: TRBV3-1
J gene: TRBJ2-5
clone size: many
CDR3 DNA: TGTGCCAGCAGCCAGAGCGGCCAAGAGACCCAGTACTTC
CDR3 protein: CASSQSGQETQYF

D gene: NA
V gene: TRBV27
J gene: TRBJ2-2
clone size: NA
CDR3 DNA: TGTGCCAGCAGCCCGAGCGGAGCTCCCGGGGAGCTGTTTTTT
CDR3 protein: CASSPSGAPGELFF

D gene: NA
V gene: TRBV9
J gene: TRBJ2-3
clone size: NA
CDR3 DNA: TGTGCCAGCAGCGCGTTGGATTCAACTAGCACAGATACGCAGTATTTT
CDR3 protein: CASSALDSTSTDTQYF

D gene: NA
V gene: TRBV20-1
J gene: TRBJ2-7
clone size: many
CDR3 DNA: TGCAGTGCGACGATAGGCTCCTACGAGCAGTACTTC
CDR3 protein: CSATIGSYEQYF

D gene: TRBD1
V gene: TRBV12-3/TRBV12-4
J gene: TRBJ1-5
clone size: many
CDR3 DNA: TGTGCCAGCAGAGGGACAGGGGGTCACAATCAGCCCCAGCATTTT
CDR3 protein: CASRGTGGHNQPQHF

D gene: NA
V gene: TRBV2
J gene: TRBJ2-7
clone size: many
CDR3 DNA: TGTGCCAGCAGGGTCCTGGCGGGGATCGAAAAGTACGAGCAGTACTTC
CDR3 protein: CASRVLAGIEKYEQYF

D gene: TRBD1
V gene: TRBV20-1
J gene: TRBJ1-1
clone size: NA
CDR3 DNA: TGCAGTGCTAGAGAGGGCGGGACAGGGCGGCGGACTGAAGCTTTCTTT
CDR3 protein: CSAREGGTGRRTEAFF

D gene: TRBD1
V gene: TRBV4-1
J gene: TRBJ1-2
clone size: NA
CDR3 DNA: TGCGCCAGCAGCCAAGATCTTAGGACAGGAGATTATGGCTACACCTTC
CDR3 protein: CASSQDLRTGDYGYTF

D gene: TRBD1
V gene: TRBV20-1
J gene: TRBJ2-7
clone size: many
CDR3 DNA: TGCAGTGCTAGAGTCCTGGACAGGGGGCTTACCTACGAGCAGTACTTC
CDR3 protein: CSARVLDRGLTYEQYF

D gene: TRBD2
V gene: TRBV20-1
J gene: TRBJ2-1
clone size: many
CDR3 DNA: TGCAGTGCGAAACGGTCTAGCGGGAGTTCTTGGAATGAGCAGTTCTTC
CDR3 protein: CSAKRSSGSSWNEQFF

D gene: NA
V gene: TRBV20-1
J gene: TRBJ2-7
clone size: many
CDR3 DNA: TGCAGTGCCGAGACGTTAACTAACTCCTACGAGCAGTACTTC
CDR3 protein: CSAETLTNSYEQYF

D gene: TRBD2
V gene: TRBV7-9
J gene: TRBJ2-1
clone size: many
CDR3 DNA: TGTGCCAGCAGCTTAGATCTAGCGGGAGGTAATGAGCAGTTCTTC
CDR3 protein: CASSLDLAGGNEQFF

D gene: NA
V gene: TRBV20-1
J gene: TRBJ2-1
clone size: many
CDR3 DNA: TGCAGTGCTAGAGACTTTCTTTTAAACAATGAGCAGTTCTTC
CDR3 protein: CSARDFLLNNEQFF

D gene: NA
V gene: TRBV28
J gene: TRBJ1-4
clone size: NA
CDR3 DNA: TGTGCCAGCAGTGTGACAGGCCTTAATGAAAAACTGTTTTTT
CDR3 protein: CASSVTGLNEKLFF

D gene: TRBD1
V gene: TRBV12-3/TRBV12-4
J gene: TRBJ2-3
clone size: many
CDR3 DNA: TGTGCCAGCAGCCTTGGGCCAGAACAGGGGATGGGGAACACAGATACGCAGTATTTT
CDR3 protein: CASSLGPEQGMGNTDTQYF

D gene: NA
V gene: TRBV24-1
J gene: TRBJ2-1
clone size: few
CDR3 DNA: TGTGCCACCAGTGATCCCCAGGGCCCTTCATACAATGAGCAGTTCTTC
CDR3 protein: CATSDPQGPSYNEQFF

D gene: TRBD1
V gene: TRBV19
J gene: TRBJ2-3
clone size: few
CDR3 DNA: TGTGCCAGTAGGGGGACAGGGAGCACAGATACGCAGTATTTT
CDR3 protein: CASRGTGSTDTQYF

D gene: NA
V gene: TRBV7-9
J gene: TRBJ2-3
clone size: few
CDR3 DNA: TGTGCCAGCAGCTCTATAGACGGGAGCACAGATACGCAGTATTTT
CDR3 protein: CASSSIDGSTDTQYF

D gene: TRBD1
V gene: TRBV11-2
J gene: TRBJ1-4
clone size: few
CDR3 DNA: TGTGCCAGCAGGGATTCGACAGGGGGCTTAGCTAATGAAAAACTGTTTTTT
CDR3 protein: CASRDSTGGLANEKLFF

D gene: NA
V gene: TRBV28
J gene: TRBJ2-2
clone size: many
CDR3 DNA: TGTGCCAGCAGTAGCTGGACCGGGGAGCTGTTTTTT
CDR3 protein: CASSSWTGELFF

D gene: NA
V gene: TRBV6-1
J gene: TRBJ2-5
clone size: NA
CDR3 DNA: TGTGCCAGCAGTGATTCTAGGAAACAAGAGACCCAGTACTTC
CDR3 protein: CASSDSRKQETQYF

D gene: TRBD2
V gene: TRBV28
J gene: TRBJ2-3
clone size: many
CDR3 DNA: TGTGCCAGCAGTTTGGCTGGGAGGGAAGCAGATACGCAGTATTTT
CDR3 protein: CASSLAGREADTQYF

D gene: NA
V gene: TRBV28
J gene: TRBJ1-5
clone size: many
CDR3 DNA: TGTGCCAGCAGATTAATAAAGGGTCAGCCCCAGCATTTT
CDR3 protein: CASRLIKGQPQHF

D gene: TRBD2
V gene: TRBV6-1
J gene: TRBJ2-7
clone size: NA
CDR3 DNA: TGTGCCAGCAGTAGAGGACTAGCGGGAGGGAGGAGCGAGCAGTACTTC
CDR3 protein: CASSRGLAGGRSEQYF

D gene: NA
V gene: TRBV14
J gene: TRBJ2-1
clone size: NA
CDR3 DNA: TGTGCCAGCAGCCGATCCGGGACCCACTACAATGAGCAGTTCTTC
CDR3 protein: CASSRSGTHYNEQFF

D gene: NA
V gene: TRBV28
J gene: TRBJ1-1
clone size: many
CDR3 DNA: TGTGCCAGCAGTTTAATGTGGGCTCCCGGTGGGACTGAAGCTTTCTTT
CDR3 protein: CASSLMWAPGGTEAFF